Listed here are 10 T cell receptor beta chains from one sample, sequenced in a study of blood T cells in healthy people across ages. A second 7 to 11 cycle PCR used barcoded and J-beta primers. TCRdb redid the calling of the 5' RACE reads with MiXCR, one entry per CDR3 protein. The sample holds some 1.5 million distinct CDR3 sequences, around 40% seen once. Sequenced: blood. The receptors originated from a woman aged 18-29 years in good health.

The chain joins TRBV2 to TRBJ2-3; D remains ambiguous. CDR1 and CDR2 from the germline V gene are SNHLY and FYNNEI. V lost 8 bases and J lost 5, with 23 bases in between. The CDR3 is made up of 16 amino acids. The CDR3 coding sequence is TGTGCCAGCCTCTCGACTGTTGACTCCCGTGGAGATACGCAGTATTTT. It codes for CASLSTVDSRGDTQYF.

This chain links TRBV30 with TRBJ2-7; a weak D match, TRBD1 (6 bases). Germline values: CDR1 GTSNPN, CDR2 SVGIG (reference sequence). Trimming stripped 4 bases from V and 6 bases from J, with 22 bases between. This CDR3 contains 15 residues. CDR3 nucleotide sequence: TGTGCCTGGAAGAAGGCAGGGGAAGATGTGGGCGAGCAGTACTTC. Its translation is CAWKKAGEDVGEQYF.

This clonotype was found a few times. The rearrangement joins TRBV12-3 or TRBV12-4 to TRBJ2-5; TRBD1 matches at 9 bases. The CDR3 covers 16 residues. Trimming cost V 5 bases and J 5 bases; bases outside gene matches: 12. The chain's CDR3 is CASSLGTGTGWETQYF. CDR3 nucleotides: TGTGCCAGCAGTCTTGGTACCGGGACAGGGTGGGAGACCCAGTACTTC.

This chain joins TRBV7-2 and TRBJ1-6; D not resolved. V lost 4 bases, J lost 9 bases, and 10 bases lay in between. Germline assignment: CDR1 SGHTA and CDR2 FQGNSA. This CDR3 is 13 amino acids long. The CDR3 region has the DNA TGTGCCAGCAGCTCGACCTCCGGTTCACCCCTCCACTTT. Translated, it gives CASSSTSGSPLHF.

A word on this clonotype: A much more abundant neighbour one base away suggests this may be a read error. This chain connects TRBV12-3 or TRBV12-4 to TRBJ2-1; tentatively, D is TRBD1 (6 bases). This CDR3 is built from 12 residues. As DNA, the CDR3 is TGTGCCGGCAGCCAACAGGGCAATGAGCAGTTCTTC. Protein sequence: CAGSQQGNEQFF.

A word on this clonotype: An end of the junction differs from the germline gene, which may be a read error. The chain couples TRBV29-1 to TRBJ2-3; D is uncertain. This CDR3 spans 13 amino acids. Germline lookup yields CDR1 SQVTM and CDR2 ANQGSEA. The CDR3 sequence: CSVLTRHTDTRYF. In nucleotides, the CDR3 is TGCAGCGTCCTCACACGACACACAGATACGCGGTATTTT.

This clonotype was counted at least ten times. The V gene is TRBV6-1, the J gene TRBJ2-7; D ambiguous. Deletions cut 4 bases from V and 0 bases from J, with 7 bases between. CDR1 is MNHNS, CDR2 SASEGT, per germline. The CDR3 consists of 13 residues. CDR3 coding DNA: TGTGCCAGCAGTGTTGCCAACTCCTACGAGCAGTACTTC. Translated: CASSVANSYEQYF.

This clonotype has only one observation. The chain couples TRBV21-1 to TRBJ2-1; TRBD1, as called in the table, went unchecked against the DNA. TRBV21-1 has pseudogene status. The CDR3 extends over 12 amino acids. The DNA of the CDR3 is TGTGCCAGCAGCAAAGAGGGGCGTCGGTCGTTCTTC. This codes for CASSKEGRRSFF.

This clonotype turned up a few times. The V and J genes are TRBV7-9 and TRBJ1-2, with D tentatively TRBD1 (5 bases). V was trimmed by 2 bases and J by 6 bases, leaving 10 bases between them. Germline CDR1 reads SEHNR; CDR2 reads FQNEAQ (reference sequence). CDR3 length equals 13 residues. Here the CDR3 reads CASSLSIRDGYTF. DNA of the CDR3: TGTGCCAGCAGCTTATCAATCAGGGATGGCTACACCTTC.

The chain couples TRBV9 to TRBJ2-1, with 7 bases aligning to TRBD1. J gave up 3 bases and V 2 bases, and 8 bases lay outside the gene matches. The CDR3 sequence is 16 residues long. CDR1 and CDR2 from the germline V gene are SGDLS and YYNGEE. The CDR3 loop reads CASSVDRDRIYNEQFF. The DNA of the CDR3 is TGTGCCAGCAGCGTCGACAGGGATAGGATCTACAATGAGCAGTTCTTC.